This TCR beta chain was identified in a study of T cells in Graves' hyperthyroidism and ophthalmopathy. A remark on this clonotype: Its antigen is currently unknown. One junction end does not reproduce the germline sequence, and a read error may be involved.

The source material, RNA transcripts, was used to amplify TCR beta CDR3 regions. With the HTBI primer set, the TCR CDR3 went through a first round of RT-PCR. MiXCR was run by TCRdb on the multiplex PCR reads, yielding one entry per CDR3 protein. The table has around 800,000 distinct CDR3 sequences, around 39% seen once. The CDR3 totals 16 residues. Looked up from germline, CDR1 is SGHRS and CDR2 is YFSETQ. Study-level findings and limits: Ophthalmopathy and stable hyperthyroidism were told apart by a 13 V-J model.

The sequence was collected from a man between 18 and 35 years old with Graves' hyperthyroidism. The chain is built from TRBV5-1 and TRBJ2-5; either TRBD1 or TRBD2 may supply D (7 bases each). Sequencing was done on a sample of blood. This chain's CDR3 is CTSSLAAGGAQETQYF. The CDR3 bases are TGCACCAGCAGCTTGGCGGCAGGGGGGGCCCAAGAGACCCAGTACTTC.